This entry lists 24 T cell receptor beta chains sequenced from one sample in a study of T-cell memory formation after mild COVID-19. TCRdb independently ran MiXCR on the 5' RACE reads; one entry per CDR3 protein. The sample has 150,000 to 200,000 distinct CDR3 sequences; around 18% are singletons. Sequencing input: PBMCs or a T cell subset sorted from them (not recorded which). The receptors come from a man aged 18-30 years who had mild COVID-19 (a few samples of this study predate the infection). Cell type and time point are not known.

The chain recombines TRBV7-3 with TRBJ1-1, with D hard to call. Germline CDR1 is SGHTA and CDR2 is FQGTGA. V dropped 2 bases and J dropped 1 base, with 11 bases sitting between them. The CDR3 has 15 residues. CDR3 loop: CASSLSGTRNTEAFF. For the CDR3, the DNA is TGTGCCAGCAGCTTATCGGGAACCAGGAACACTGAAGCTTTCTTT.

There are a few counts of this clonotype. The chain couples TRBV18 to TRBJ2-5, with D perhaps matching TRBD1 or TRBD2 (5 bases each). CDR3 size: 14 residues. The germline V gene has CDR1 KGHSH and CDR2 LQKENI. V was cut by 6 bases and J by 4 bases, with 15 bases left in between. This chain's CDR3 is CASSPMGVGETQYF. The CDR3 DNA sequence: TGTGCCAGCTCTCCTATGGGGGTAGGAGAGACCCAGTACTTC.

This clonotype was observed many times. J is TRBJ2-3 and V is TRBV11-2, with no clear D. The CDR3 spans 12 residues. Deletions cut 4 bases from V and 8 bases from J, with 10 bases between. Germline V gives CDR1 SGHAT, CDR2 FQNNGV. CDR3 residues: CASSSEWITQYF. The CDR3, as DNA: TGTGCCAGCAGCTCAGAATGGATTACGCAGTATTTT.

This clonotype turned up a few times. The rearrangement links TRBV5-6 to TRBJ2-5, with D possibly TRBD1 on 5 matching bases. The CDR3 is 13 amino acids. CDR1 SGHDT and CDR2 YYEEEE come from the germline V gene. V was cut by 4 bases and J by 8 bases, with 15 bases left in between. The CDR3 DNA is TGTGCCAGCAGCGGTCAGGGTGGGGAAACCCAGTACTTC. Translated: CASSGQGGETQYF. Complete variable domain (other parts from reference TRBV5-6 and TRBJ2-5): DAGVTQSPTHLIKTRGQQVTLRCSPKSGHDTVSWYQQALGQGPQFIFQYYEEEERQRGNFPDRFSGHQFPNYSSELNVNALLLGDSALYLCASSGQGGETQYFGPGTRLLVL.

The genes are TRBV6-5 and TRBJ2-2; 12 nucleotides line up with TRBD1. Germline CDR1 is MNHEY and CDR2 is SVGAGI. This CDR3 contains 16 residues. V lost 5 bases, J lost 8 bases, and 9 bases stayed unmatched. The CDR3 nucleotides are TGTGCCAGCAGTGCTTCCGGGACAGGGGGCTGGGGGGAGCTGTTTTTT. This translates into CASSASGTGGWGELFF.

The chain employs TRBV6-6 and TRBJ2-1; 10 bases fit TRBD2. V dropped 0 bases and J dropped 8; count of bases not matched to a gene: 7. Germline V lookup: CDR1 MNHNY, CDR2 SVGAGI (reference sequence). The CDR3 has 16 amino acids. Here the CDR3 reads CASSYSPGTSVDEQFF. In DNA, the CDR3 is TGTGCCAGCAGTTACTCGCCGGGGACTAGCGTTGATGAGCAGTTCTTC.

This rearrangement joins TRBV14 to TRBJ2-3; D is undetermined. In germline, CDR1 is SGHDN, CDR2 FVKESK. V was clipped by 2 bases and J by 5 bases, with 5 bases between them. CDR3 length: 12 residues. Here the CDR3 DNA reads TGTGCCAGCAGCCAACTGAAAGATACGCAGTATTTT. It is translated as CASSQLKDTQYF.

The chain has TRBV5-1 and TRBJ2-3; D uncertain. V was shortened by 0 bases and J by 0 bases, with 11 bases between the two germline ends. Germline values: CDR1 SGHRS, CDR2 YFSETQ. The length of the CDR3 is 16 residues. The CDR3 spells CASSLVPPRSTDTQYF. The CDR3 DNA follows: TGCGCCAGCAGCTTGGTCCCCCCGAGGAGCACAGATACGCAGTATTTT.

Remarks on this clonotype: A read error may account for a junction end that differs from germline. The CDR3 DNA follows: TGCGCCAGCAGTGGACAAGTGAACGCTGAAGCTTTCTTT. This sequence encodes CASSGQVNAEAFF. V gene TRBV10-1 combines with J gene TRBJ1-1, with D unresolved. Germline loops: CDR1 WNHNN, CDR2 SYGVQD (reference sequence). The CDR3 sequence is 13 residues long.

This clonotype was recorded a few times. The gene calls are TRBV4-3 and TRBJ1-5; D ambiguous. CDR3 size: 13 residues. V lost 0 bases and J lost 6, with 6 bases in between. Per the germline V gene, CDR1 is LGHNA and CDR2 is YSLEER. The chain's CDR3 is CASSQDNSQPQHF. The CDR3 bases are TGCGCCAGCAGCCAAGATAACAGTCAGCCCCAGCATTTT.

This clonotype was detected only a few times. This chain connects TRBV20-1 to TRBJ1-2; 11 bases fit TRBD1. Germline-derived CDR1 and CDR2 are DFQATT and SNEGSKA (reference sequence). The CDR3 length is 15 residues. V gave up 6 bases and J gave up 3 bases; unmatched junction bases: 9. Here the CDR3 DNA reads TGCAGTGCCCCGGACAGGGGGCGCCTCTACTATGGCTACACCTTC. It is translated as CSAPDRGRLYYGYTF.

The rearrangement uses TRBV12-3 or TRBV12-4 and TRBJ2-2; 11 bases fit TRBD2. Unmatched junction bases numbered 8, after V lost 6 bases and J lost 8 bases. This CDR3 spans 15 amino acids. CDR3 in DNA: TGTGCCAGCAGGCGACTAGCGGGGACTCTGGGGGAGCTGTTTTTT. Its protein product is CASRRLAGTLGELFF.

The rearrangement uses TRBV4-2 and TRBJ2-7; D possibly corresponds to TRBD1 (6 bases). From germline, CDR1 is LGHNA and CDR2 YNFKEQ. The CDR3 sequence is 13 residues long. The V end lost 8 bases, the J end lost 4 bases, and 15 bases lay between the germline ends. The CDR3 DNA is TGTGCCAGCGGGCGCCTTCAGGGGTACGAGCAGTACTTC. Residues: CASGRLQGYEQYF.

This clonotype came up many times. The rearrangement joins TRBV6-5 to TRBJ2-2; D is unresolved. The CDR3 contains 14 residues. Germline lookup yields CDR1 MNHEY and CDR2 SVGAGI. Deletions cut 1 base from V and 0 bases from J, with 3 bases between. CDR3 bases: TGTGCCAGCAGTTACTTTTCGAACACCGGGGAGCTGTTTTTT. Translation: CASSYFSNTGELFF.

Sample share makes this clonotype large. The J gene is TRBJ2-2, the V gene TRBV5-1; D uncertain. In germline, CDR1 is SGHRS, CDR2 YFSETQ. V was pared by 3 bases and J by 2 bases, with 8 bases between. This CDR3 has 14 residues. The CDR3 sequence is CASSSPTNTGELFF. CDR3 in DNA: TGCGCCAGCAGCTCCCCCACAAACACCGGGGAGCTGTTTTTT.

The chain links TRBV10-3 to TRBJ2-3; no clear D gene. Germline V lookup: CDR1 ENHRY, CDR2 SYGVKD. The CDR3 runs to 13 residues. V lost 6 bases and J 2 bases, leaving 9 bases between the germline ends. The CDR3 DNA follows: TGTGCCATCAGCCCTCCCAACACAGATACGCAGTATTTT. Encoded protein: CAISPPNTDTQYF.

This clonotype has a handful of counts. The chain uses TRBV5-6 and TRBJ2-5; D remains ambiguous. V was shortened by 2 bases and J by 4 bases, with 9 bases between the two germline ends. Germline CDR1 SGHDT, CDR2 YYEEEE. The CDR3 is 13 residues long. CDR3 coding DNA: TGTGCCAGCAGCTTCAAGAGCCGAGAGACCCAGTACTTC. It translates to CASSFKSRETQYF.

The chain recombines TRBV5-1 with TRBJ2-3; weak D call: TRBD2 (6 bases). This CDR3 comprises 15 residues. Per the germline V gene, CDR1 is SGHRS and CDR2 is YFSETQ. Trimming left V 0 bases short and J 2 bases short, with 10 bases between. The CDR3 region is CASSLALAFTDTQYF. The DNA for the CDR3 is TGCGCCAGCAGCTTGGCACTAGCTTTCACAGATACGCAGTATTTT.

This clonotype rates as medium-sized. The chain is built from TRBV5-1 and TRBJ2-2, with 14 positions matching TRBD2. Germline V lookup: CDR1 SGHRS, CDR2 YFSETQ. The CDR3 contains 18 residues. With V trimmed by 4 bases and J by 5 bases, 10 bases remained unmatched. The CDR3 DNA sequence: TGCGCCAGCAGCCCCTTCGGGACTAGCGGGGGAGGAACCGGGGAGCTGTTTTTT. Translated: CASSPFGTSGGGTGELFF.

The rearrangement joins TRBV5-1 to TRBJ1-2; 8 bases are a match to TRBD1. The CDR3 totals 15 residues. Germline assignment: CDR1 SGHRS and CDR2 YFSETQ. With 5 bases clipped from V and 8 bases from J, the junction kept 14 bases outside the gene matches. CDR3 DNA sequence: TGCGCCAGCAGGAAAGGGTCCGGGACAGGTTTAGGCTACACCTTC. Its translation: CASRKGSGTGLGYTF.

The chain carries TRBV7-2 and TRBJ2-7; 7 nucleotides match TRBD1. V dropped 2 bases and J dropped 0; count of bases not matched to a gene: 1. The CDR3 is 14 residues long. Germline V gene lookup returns CDR1 SGHTA and CDR2 FQGNSA. The DNA of the CDR3 is TGTGCCAGCAGCTTACAGGGGGTCTCCTACGAGCAGTACTTC. Translating gives CASSLQGVSYEQYF.

This clonotype turned up a few times. The chain links TRBV5-1 to TRBJ2-3; perhaps TRBD1 as D (6 bases). The germline gives CDR1 SGHRS, CDR2 YFSETQ. The V end was cut by 3 bases, the J end by 1 base, with 12 bases between. The CDR3 has 15 amino acids. CDR3 sequence (DNA): TGCGCCAGCAGCTCGAACAGGGCTGGCACAGATACGCAGTATTTT. It specifies CASSSNRAGTDTQYF.

The chain links TRBV5-1 to TRBJ2-5; 11 bases line up with TRBD1. Germline assignment: CDR1 SGHRS and CDR2 YFSETQ. The CDR3 extends over 15 amino acids. V dropped 4 bases and J dropped 4; count of bases not matched to a gene: 6. CDR3 loop: CASSATGTGGETQYF. For the CDR3, the DNA is TGCGCCAGCAGCGCCACCGGGACAGGGGGAGAGACCCAGTACTTC.

This chain links TRBV9 with TRBJ2-5; D tentatively reads TRBD1 or TRBD2 (6 bases each). Germline CDR1 reads SGDLS; CDR2 reads YYNGEE. This CDR3 has 14 amino acids. Deletions cut 4 bases from V and 5 bases from J, with 15 bases between. CDR3 loop: CASSFGGPGETQYF. DNA for the CDR3: TGTGCCAGCAGCTTTGGGGGGCCGGGGGAGACCCAGTACTTC.